This is a list of T cell receptor beta chains from one sample in a study of T-cell memory formation after mild COVID-19. TCRdb reanalysed the 5' RACE reads using MiXCR and keeps one entry per CDR3 protein. The sample has about half a million distinct CDR3 sequences; about 20% are singletons. Sequences were obtained from PBMCs or a T cell subset sorted from them (not recorded which). These receptors were collected from an adult woman who had mild COVID-19 (a few samples of this study predate the infection). Cell type and time point are not known. Each CDR3 is given with its conserved first and last residue. D genes are given only for firm matches. Only some rows state a clone size, as once, few, many or a class for expanded clones.

D gene	V gene	J gene	clone size	CDR3 DNA	CDR3 protein
TRBD2	TRBV12-3/TRBV12-4	TRBJ2-3	NA	TGTGCCAGCAAGGGACTAGCGGGACTCTCTAGCACAGATACGCAGTATTTT	CASKGLAGLSSTDTQYF
TRBD1	TRBV20-1	TRBJ1-3	NA	TGCAGTGCTAGAGATCTGAGGGACAGGGAGACAGGAAACACCATATATTTT	CSARDLRDRETGNTIYF
NA	TRBV27	TRBJ2-7	many	TGTGCCAGCAGTCCTTTCAGCTCCTACGAGCAGTACTTC	CASSPFSSYEQYF
NA	TRBV20-1	TRBJ1-5	once	TGCAGTGCCACCCGGCCAGGGGCAGGCAATCAGCCCCAGCATTTT	CSATRPGAGNQPQHF
TRBD1	TRBV18	TRBJ2-7	NA	TGTGCCAGCTCACCCGGGACAGATCGGTACGAGCAGTACTTC	CASSPGTDRYEQYF
NA	TRBV6-2/TRBV6-3	TRBJ1-5	few	TGTGCCAGCAGCTACACAAGCAATCAGCCCCAGCATTTT	CASSYTSNQPQHF
NA	TRBV11-2	TRBJ2-4	NA	TGTGCCAGCAGCGCCGCGAGTAAAAACATTCAGTACTTC	CASSAASKNIQYF
TRBD1	TRBV12-3/TRBV12-4	TRBJ1-2	NA	TGTGCCAGCAGTGGCCCGGACAGGGGGACTTATGGCTACACCTTC	CASSGPDRGTYGYTF
TRBD2	TRBV5-6	TRBJ2-3	NA	TGTGCCAGCAGCTTGGGGCAGCGGGGGGACCTCGGGACAGATACGCAGTATTTT	CASSLGQRGDLGTDTQYF
NA	TRBV7-2	TRBJ2-2	few	TGTGCCAGCAGCTTAACACAGGGAGGTTGGGGCACCGGGGAGCTGTTTTTT	CASSLTQGGWGTGELFF
TRBD2	TRBV5-4	TRBJ2-1	few	TGTGCCAGCAGCATAGGACTAGCGGACAATGAGCAGTTCTTC	CASSIGLADNEQFF
TRBD2	TRBV11-2	TRBJ2-1	few	TGTGCCAGCAGCATACATAGCGGGATCGATGAGCAGTTCTTC	CASSIHSGIDEQFF
TRBD1	TRBV19	TRBJ1-1	NA	TGTGCCAGTAATCCAGGGACAGGCCTATCGGATACTGAAGCTTTCTTT	CASNPGTGLSDTEAFF
TRBD1	TRBV7-2	TRBJ1-2	NA	TGTGCCAGCAGTTTCGACAGGGGTTATGGCGGCTACACCTTC	CASSFDRGYGGYTF
NA	TRBV12-5	TRBJ1-5	NA	TGTGCTAGTAAATATGGGGGGCAGCCCCAGCATTTT	CASKYGGQPQHF
NA	TRBV20-1	TRBJ2-7	NA	TGCAGTGCTTCTCCTCTAGCGTACGCCTCCTACGAGCAGTACTTC	CSASPLAYASYEQYF
NA	TRBV15	TRBJ2-1	few	TGTGCCACCAGCGGCGGGGTAGAACCCTACAATGAGCAGTTCTTC	CATSGGVEPYNEQFF
TRBD1	TRBV20-1	TRBJ1-5	NA	TGCAGTGCATCCCGACAGGGCCCCAATCAGCCCCAGCATTTT	CSASRQGPNQPQHF
TRBD2	TRBV20-1	TRBJ2-1	few	TGCAGTGCGAAAAAACTAGCGGGGGGGCTCAATGAGCAGTTCTTC	CSAKKLAGGLNEQFF
NA	TRBV24-1	TRBJ2-2	NA	TGTGCCACCAGCGTCGGACTCGGAGGAGGCACCGGGGAGCTGTTTTTT	CATSVGLGGGTGELFF
NA	TRBV5-1	TRBJ1-1	few	TGCGCCAGCAGCTCACTCCCGTGGGGACCCACTGAAGCTTTCTTT	CASSSLPWGPTEAFF
NA	TRBV11-2	TRBJ1-1	NA	TGTGCCAGCAGCTTAGTGTCGAGGGCGAACACTGAAGCTTTCTTT	CASSLVSRANTEAFF
NA	TRBV11-1	TRBJ1-1	few	TGTGCCAGCACCGCGGACACCTTTGGGACTGAAGCTTTCTTT	CASTADTFGTEAFF
TRBD1	TRBV5-5	TRBJ1-1	many	TGTGCCAGCAGCTTTTCAGGGGGTGGCGGCACTGAAGCTTTCTTT	CASSFSGGGGTEAFF
TRBD2	TRBV5-5	TRBJ2-1	NA	TGTGCCAGCAGCCTACCGACTAGCGGGAATCAGAATGAGCAGTTCTTC	CASSLPTSGNQNEQFF
TRBD2	TRBV12-3/TRBV12-4	TRBJ2-1	once	TGTGCCAGCAGTTCCGGGACTAGCATTGATGAGCAGTTCTTC	CASSSGTSIDEQFF
NA	TRBV15	TRBJ2-7	few	TGTGCCACCAGCAGTCACCAGGCCTACGAGCAGTACTTC	CATSSHQAYEQYF
TRBD1	TRBV24-1	TRBJ2-4	many	TGTGCCACCAGTGATTATCGGGGGACAGGAAAAAACATTCAGTACTTC	CATSDYRGTGKNIQYF
TRBD2	TRBV29-1	TRBJ2-5	NA	TGCAGCGTTGTACGGGGGGGACAAGAGACCCAGTACTTC	CSVVRGGQETQYF
NA	TRBV5-8	TRBJ1-1	few	TGTGCCAGCAGCCTGGGAGCGGCCATTTGGGTGAACACTGAAGCTTTCTTT	CASSLGAAIWVNTEAFF
NA	TRBV6-5	TRBJ2-7	NA	TGTGCCAGCAGTTACGGGTTTTCCTACGAGCAGTACTTC	CASSYGFSYEQYF
TRBD2	TRBV12-3/TRBV12-4	TRBJ2-3	NA	TGTGCCAGCAGACACCGTAGCGGGGGTCTCGGAGATACGCAGTATTTT	CASRHRSGGLGDTQYF
NA	TRBV5-4	TRBJ2-1	NA	TGTGCCAGCAGCTTAAGAGGGGGGGCTTTTGATGAGCAGTTCTTC	CASSLRGGAFDEQFF
NA	TRBV25-1	TRBJ2-1	NA	TGTGCCAGCAGTGATCCTGGAGGCGACTACAATGAGCAGTTCTTC	CASSDPGGDYNEQFF
NA	TRBV14	TRBJ2-3	few	TGTGCCAGCAGCCAAGACGCCAGGAACACAGATACGCAGTATTTT	CASSQDARNTDTQYF
TRBD2	TRBV4-3	TRBJ2-1	NA	TGCGCCAGCAGCCAAGCAACCCAGCGGGAAGTTGACAATGAGCAGTTCTTC	CASSQATQREVDNEQFF
NA	TRBV27	TRBJ1-2	few	TGTGCCAGCAGTTTTAGTCGACCGAGCTATGGCTACACCTTC	CASSFSRPSYGYTF
TRBD1	TRBV7-3	TRBJ2-2	few	TGTGCCAGCAGCTTATCACAGGGGTACGGGGAGCTGTTTTTT	CASSLSQGYGELFF
NA	TRBV6-5	TRBJ2-7	NA	TGTGCCAGCAGTTACCTTACCAAGGACAGCCCCTGGGGTTACGAGCAGTACTTC	CASSYLTKDSPWGYEQYF
NA	TRBV23-1	TRBJ2-7	NA	TGCGCCAGCAGTCAGGGGGACCTGCAGGGGTGGTCCTACGAGCAGTACTTC	CASSQGDLQGWSYEQYF
TRBD2	TRBV20-1	TRBJ2-3	many	TGCAGTGCAACCCCCCCCGGGACTAGCGCGGGATACACAGATACGCAGTATTTT	CSATPPGTSAGYTDTQYF
NA	TRBV27	TRBJ2-7	few	TGTGCCACCAGTTGGACAGCCTCCCCCTACGAGCAGTACTTC	CATSWTASPYEQYF
TRBD2	TRBV6-5	TRBJ2-7	NA	TGTGCCAGCAGGACCCCCTGGGGCGGGCGCGGGGGAACCTACGAGCAGTACTTC	CASRTPWGGRGGTYEQYF
NA	TRBV12-5	TRBJ2-1	NA	TGTGCTACACAGCATCCCTCAGGGAATGAGCAGTTCTTC	CATQHPSGNEQFF
TRBD1	TRBV5-1	TRBJ1-1	few	TGCGCCAGCAGCTTGGGACAGGGGGAGAACACTGAAGCTTTCTTT	CASSLGQGENTEAFF
NA	TRBV14	TRBJ2-1	few	TGTGCCAGCAGCCGGCAGGGGCGGTACAATGAGCAGTTCTTC	CASSRQGRYNEQFF
NA	TRBV7-6	TRBJ1-1	NA	TGTGCCAGCAGCTCTCGGGCGGGTGCTGAAGCTTTCTTT	CASSSRAGAEAFF
TRBD1	TRBV12-3/TRBV12-4	TRBJ1-2	NA	TGTGCCAGCAGTCCTACCGTCCCGGGACAGGGATTGGGAGGCTACACCTTC	CASSPTVPGQGLGGYTF
NA	TRBV7-3	TRBJ2-1	NA	TGTGCCAGCAGCGACTGGACCAGCTCAGATGAGCAGTTCTTC	CASSDWTSSDEQFF
NA	TRBV3-1	TRBJ1-2	NA	TGTGCCAGCAGCTTTTGGGACGGCTACTATGGCTACACCTTC	CASSFWDGYYGYTF
TRBD1	TRBV18	TRBJ2-1	NA	TGTGCCAGCTCACCTTATCCTCCGGGACAGCGAACTTACAATGAGCAGTTCTTC	CASSPYPPGQRTYNEQFF
TRBD1	TRBV2	TRBJ2-2	NA	TGTGCCACCGGCGGGGACAGGGGCGGAGGGGAGCTGTTTTTT	CATGGDRGGGELFF
NA	TRBV27	TRBJ1-2	NA	TGTGCCAGCAGTTTATCTGGGCCGGCCTATGGCTACACCTTC	CASSLSGPAYGYTF